This T cell receptor (beta chain) was sequenced during a study of CD8 T cells in ankylosing spondylitis. TCRdb independently ran MiXCR on the 5' RACE reads; one entry per CDR3 protein. This repertoire shows 250,000 to 350,000 distinct CDR3 sequences, about 19% found once; its top ten account for around 7.8%. The CDR3 consists of 17 residues. V lost 1 base and J lost 2, with 12 bases in between. Germline assignment: CDR1 MNHEY and CDR2 SMNVEV (reference sequence). As concerns this clonotype: Its antigen remains unidentified.

Overall study findings and caveats: Reportedly, disease-linked clones are significantly enriched in ankylosing spondylitis patients' matched synovial fluid.

The rearrangement uses TRBV27 and TRBJ2-6, with TRBD1 as a possible D gene (6 bases). Sequenced material: blood, either unsorted or a sorted T cell fraction (not recorded which). The sequence was obtained from a male donor with ankylosing spondylitis or in good health (not recorded which). The CDR3 is CASSLLGRGAGANVLTF. The DNA for the CDR3 is TGTGCCAGCAGTTTATTAGGCAGGGGAGCTGGGGCCAACGTCCTGACTTTC.